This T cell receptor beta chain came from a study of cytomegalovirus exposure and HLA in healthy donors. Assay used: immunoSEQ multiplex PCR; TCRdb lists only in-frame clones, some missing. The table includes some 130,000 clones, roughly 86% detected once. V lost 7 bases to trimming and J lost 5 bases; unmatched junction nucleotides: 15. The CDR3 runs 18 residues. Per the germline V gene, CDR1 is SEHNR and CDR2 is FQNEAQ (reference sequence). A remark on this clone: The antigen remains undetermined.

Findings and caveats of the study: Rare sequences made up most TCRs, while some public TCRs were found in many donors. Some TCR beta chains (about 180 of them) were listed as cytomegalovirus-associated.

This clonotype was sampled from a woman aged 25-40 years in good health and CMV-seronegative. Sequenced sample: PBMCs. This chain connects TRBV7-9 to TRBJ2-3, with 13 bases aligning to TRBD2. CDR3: CASTNRALAGGPIDTQYF. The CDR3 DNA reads TGTGCCAGCACAAACAGAGCACTAGCGGGGGGGCCAATAGATACGCAGTATTTT.